This T cell receptor (beta chain) was identified in a study of preoperative IRX-2 immunotherapy in early breast cancer (dated by TCRdb to the late 2010s). About this clone itself: The antigen it recognizes is unknown. No clone much larger than this one lies a single base away; base qualities are absent.

Sample treatment or condition, as interpreted from the label and publication: preoperative locoregional IRX-2 cytokine immunotherapy. The samples were obtained from a phase Ib study that tested preoperative, locoregional IRX-2 cytokine immunotherapy designed to prime immune responses. Before surgery, IRX-2 was given to the donors, who were patients with early-stage breast cancer. The cysteine opens and the phenylalanine closes a CDR3 of 13 amino acids. Kept here is only the CDR3 DNA, which spans 39 bases and is read in frame from base 1. Germline trimming: 8 bases from V, 4 bases from J; junction bases outside gene matches: 8. The germline V gene (reference sequence) yields GTSNPN for CDR1 and SVGIG for CDR2. Receptor libraries were prepared by the immunoSEQ multiplex PCR assay. TCRdb re-hosts the immuneACCESS table, in-frame sequences only. Its copies lack some clones; in the studies checked, an unresolved V gene accounts for under half of them, and the cause for the rest is not known. The sample includes 32,000 or so clones, with 83% observed a single time. About 2.7% of the sample lies in the top ten.

Sequencing was performed on lymph node tissue, taken from a patient treated with IRX-2 immunotherapy. The receptor comes from a human donor with breast cancer. The sequence is built from TRBV30 and TRBJ2-3; TRBD2 fits 8 bases in the junction. The nucleotides are TGTGCCCGGGAGGTAGCGGGGTCAGATACGCAGTATTTT. Its coded protein is CAREVAGSDTQYF.